This T cell receptor beta chain was obtained from a study of graft-versus-host responses after intestinal transplantation (dated by TCRdb to the early 2020s). Some background on the complete study: The transplants that recipients received were multivisceral, liver-intestinal, or isolated intestinal. Of the 20 to 25 intestinal transplant recipients enrolled in the cohort, one of whom was a retransplant, a few patients without pretransplant specimens were excluded. All recipients received anti-thymocyte globulin induction followed by maintenance tacrolimus and steroids for approximately 3 years. After intestinal transplantation, graft-versus-host and host-versus-graft alloreactive T cell clones in the graft, circulation and bone marrow were tracked using bulk TCR-beta CDR3 sequencing. Alloreactive clones were identified by sequencing pre-transplant mixed lymphocyte reaction products and comparing them with unstimulated pre-transplant donor and recipient T cells. Donor T cell macrochimerism was defined as a peak of at least 4% donor T cells among recipient peripheral blood mononuclear cells. Rather than going through the commercial service, samples from three later patients were sequenced in-house on an Illumina MiSeq and processed with MiXCR.

The paper as a whole reports these results and caveats: GvH clones turned up in recipient bone marrow, with some appearing earlier in ileal mucosa or blood, a pattern consistent with an intestinal mucosal origin. Early after transplant, peak levels of circulating GvH clones were found to be associated with declines in HvG clones. Conclusions were limited by the relatively low number and heterogeneity of intestinal transplant patients. High GvH to HvG T cell clonal ratios were observed in the allografts of patients with donor T cell macrochimerism.

Taken with the paper, the label for time point translates to: cells obtained before transplantation from donor or recipient. CD3+CD4+ and CD3+CD8+ populations were FACS-sorted from unstimulated pre-transplant donor and recipient cells taken from spleen or lymph nodes. As encoded in the germline V gene (reference sequence), CDR1 is LNHDA while CDR2 is SQIVND. At the junction V is shortened by 5 bases and J by 7 bases; bases outside the gene matches: 10. Counted from cysteine to phenylalanine, this CDR3 has 14 amino acids. Only the CDR3 part of the read is kept: 42 bases, read in frame from the first base. The receptor library was made with the immunoSEQ multiplex PCR assay. For most patients, genomic DNA was isolated with the Qiagen DNeasy Blood and Tissue Kit and sent frozen to Adaptive Biotechnologies for TCR sequencing. High-throughput TCR-beta CDR3 sequencing of genomic DNA from most patients was performed by Adaptive Biotechnologies. As for the original processing: TCR sequencing data were retrieved from Adaptive's ImmunoSEQ software for roughly 20 patients, whereas a few other patients were processed with MiXCR and VDJtools. CD4 versus CD8 sorting errors were corrected by removing sequences found in both subsets at a frequency ratio below 5:1. CDR3 nucleotide sequences shared between donor and recipient were removed because the origin of such sequences could not be assigned. Alloreactive clones required at least 2-fold expansion over unstimulated cells and minimum CFSE-low frequency of 0.002% (template counts) or 0.001% (read counts). A clone was considered mappable if detected in the sequenced pre-transplant spleen, lymph node, or MLR CFSE-low populations of the donor or recipient. The cumulative frequency of alloreactive clones was calculated as a percentage of all sequences, weighted by copy number. In its TCRdb copy, this immuneACCESS table keeps in-frame sequences only and misses some clones. Where compared with another copy, unresolved V genes explain less than half of these, and the others have no known cause. Clone size and the V and J calls come from that table; the DNA yielded D and trimming. The sample table records more than 95,000 clones; less than 95% of these occur just once. The ten largest clones capture roughly 0.17% of the sample.

To note about this clone: Its target antigen remains unknown. Per-nucleotide qualities are absent, and no much larger clonotype sits a single base away.

Sequences were derived from unstimulated CD4+ T cells sorted from spleen or lymph node cells, sampled before intestinal transplant. This chain is built from TRBV19 and TRBJ1-2, with 7 bases in between that match TRBD1. The source of this sequence is a human donor who received an intestinal transplant. The CDR3 here reads CASSATGASSGYTF. The DNA reads as follows: TGTGCCAGTAGTGCTACAGGGGCGTCGAGTGGCTACACCTTC.